The 20 T cell receptor beta chains below come from one sample, sequenced in a study of identical twins. TCRdb reanalysed the 5' RACE reads using MiXCR and keeps one entry per CDR3 protein. Of hundreds of thousands of distinct CDR3 sequences listed, 9% to 15% are singletons. These same data were also listed under a study on yellow fever vaccine responses in identical twins.

Sequenced: CD8+ T cells sorted from blood. These receptors were collected from a woman aged 18-30 years in good health.

The chain links TRBV2 to TRBJ1-5, with a weak D call TRBD1 (6 bases). There are 14 residues in the CDR3. V was clipped by 7 bases and J by 7 bases, with 17 bases between them. Germline CDR1 is SNHLY and CDR2 is FYNNEI. CDR3 region: CASKGEGKGQPQHF. The CDR3 DNA sequence: TGTGCCAGCAAGGGGGAGGGAAAGGGCCAGCCCCAGCATTTT.

This chain links TRBV6-5 with TRBJ1-1; D remains ambiguous. V shed 1 base and J shed 4 bases, with 16 bases lying between them. The CDR3 is 16 amino acids. Germline lookup yields CDR1 MNHEY and CDR2 SVGAGI. CDR3 DNA sequence: TGTGCCAGCAGTTACTTGGAGGGAAGCGTATGCACTGAAGCTTTCTTT. Translated, it gives CASSYLEGSVCTEAFF.

The rearrangement joins TRBV12-3 or TRBV12-4 to TRBJ2-7; 8 bases fit TRBD2. There are 14 residues in the CDR3. Losses at the gene ends were 6 bases for V and 5 bases for J; bases not matched to a gene: 9. DNA of the CDR3: TGTGCCAGCAGGGAGACGGGAGGGCCTCACGAGCAGTACTTC. Translated, it gives CASRETGGPHEQYF.

This clonotype has more than one count but fewer than ten. The chain combines TRBV2 with TRBJ2-7; 7 bases fit TRBD1. The V segment lost 5 bases and the J segment 5 bases; nucleotides outside the gene matches: 9. The CDR3 length is 14 residues. Germline CDR1 is SNHLY and CDR2 is FYNNEI. CDR3 DNA sequence: TGTGCCAGCAGTCATCAGGGGGTCTACAACGAGCAGTACTTC. This translates into CASSHQGVYNEQYF.

In its sample, this clonotype was seen many times. V usage is TRBV6-4 and J usage is TRBJ2-2, with 8 positions matching TRBD2. The J segment lost 9 bases and the V segment lost 0 bases, leaving 3 bases of the junction unmatched. This CDR3 comprises 14 residues. Germline V CDR1 and CDR2: MRHNA, SNTAGT. CDR3 nucleotide sequence: TGTGCCAGCAGTGACTCCGGGGGGGGCCGGGAGCTGTTTTTT. Its translation: CASSDSGGGRELFF.

This clonotype was seen at least ten times. The chain joins TRBV4-2 to TRBJ2-5; D unclear. The CDR3 loop spans 16 amino acids. Trimming left V 0 bases short and J 4 bases short, with 15 bases between. From germline, CDR1 is LGHNA and CDR2 YNFKEQ. CDR3 sequence: CASSQDKAGGGETQYF. CDR3 bases: TGTGCCAGCAGCCAAGATAAGGCAGGCGGTGGAGAGACCCAGTACTTC.

This clonotype has more than one count but fewer than ten. The V call is TRBV5-1, the J call TRBJ2-2; tentative D call: TRBD1 (6 bases). Deletions cut 6 bases from V and 1 base from J, with 7 bases between. The CDR3 covers 13 residues. CDR1 SGHRS and CDR2 YFSETQ come from the germline V gene. The CDR3 loop reads CASTRGNTGELFF. The CDR3 nucleotides are TGCGCCAGCACCAGGGGGAACACCGGGGAGCTGTTTTTT.

The chain joins TRBV4-1 to TRBJ2-2, with D possibly being TRBD2 (5 bases). Trimming took 3 bases from V and 4 from J, leaving 6 bases between them. The germline CDR1 and CDR2 sequences are MGHRA and YSYEKL. The CDR3 runs to 13 residues. The CDR3 DNA follows: TGCGCCAGCAGCCACGAGGGCACCGGGGAGCTGTTTTTT. This encodes CASSHEGTGELFF.

This clonotype showed up many times. The chain employs TRBV12-3 or TRBV12-4 and TRBJ2-7; 12 bases line up with TRBD2. The CDR3 extends over 17 amino acids. Losses at the gene ends were 5 bases for V and 2 bases for J; bases not matched to a gene: 10. The CDR3 nucleotides are TGTGCCAGCAGTCTTACGGGGACTAGCGGGCCGACCTACGAGCAGTACTTC. As protein: CASSLTGTSGPTYEQYF.

The table lists this clonotype with many counts. The CDR3 protein is CASSPTSGPNTGELFF. In DNA form, the CDR3 reads TGCGCCAGCAGTCCCACTAGCGGGCCGAACACCGGGGAGCTGTTTTTT. This chain uses TRBV5-1 with TRBJ2-2, with 9 bases matching TRBD2. The CDR3 totals 16 residues. Germline CDR1 reads SGHRS; CDR2 reads YFSETQ. V dropped 5 bases and J dropped 0; count of bases not matched to a gene: 5.

The J gene is TRBJ2-1, the V gene TRBV2; TRBD1 matches at 7 bases. The CDR3 runs to 16 residues. The germline V gene has CDR1 SNHLY and CDR2 FYNNEI. V was clipped by 2 bases and J by 4 bases; unmatched bases: 8. The CDR3, as DNA: TGTGCCAGCAGTGAACAGGACAGGTATCTTTACAATGAGCAGTTCTTC. Its translation: CASSEQDRYLYNEQFF.

This clonotype was detected a few times. The rearrangement joins TRBV12-3 or TRBV12-4 to TRBJ2-3; the D gene is possibly TRBD2 (6 bases). V was pared by 3 bases and J by 4 bases, with 14 bases between. CDR3 length: 15 amino acids. DNA for the CDR3: TGTGCCAGCAGTTTGGAGGGTGGGGGTGCAGATACGCAGTATTTT. Amino acids: CASSLEGGGADTQYF.

This clonotype occurred many times. V gene TRBV5-1 combines with J gene TRBJ2-2; 9 nucleotides match TRBD1. Germline V gene lookup returns CDR1 SGHRS and CDR2 YFSETQ. The ends lost 4 bases at V and 1 base at J; junction bases unmatched: 5. CDR3 size: 16 residues. DNA of the CDR3: TGCGCCAGCAGCCCCCGGGACAGGGTGAACACCGGGGAGCTGTTTTTT. Protein product: CASSPRDRVNTGELFF.

This sequence joins TRBV4-1 and TRBJ2-2; 9 positions agree with TRBD2. The V and J ends lost 6 bases and 7 bases, in that order; junction bases with no gene match: 12. Germline V gives CDR1 MGHRA, CDR2 YSYEKL. This CDR3 spans 16 amino acids. For the CDR3, the DNA is TGCGCCAGCAGGGTTTTAGCGGGGGCGATAGGCGGGGAGCTGTTTTTT. This codes for CASRVLAGAIGGELFF.

V usage is TRBV20-1 and J usage is TRBJ1-2; D ambiguous. The V gene lost 0 bases and the J gene lost 5 bases, with 16 bases spanning the gap. The CDR3 consists of 15 residues. Germline CDR1 reads DFQATT; CDR2 reads SNEGSKA (reference sequence). The CDR3 sequence: CSARDAREIEYGYTF. The CDR3 bases are TGCAGTGCTAGAGATGCCCGGGAGATAGAATATGGCTACACCTTC.

This clonotype was observed at least ten times. The chain links TRBV29-1 to TRBJ2-5; 8 bases are a match to TRBD2. J lost 5 bases, V lost 5 bases, and 13 bases had no gene match. CDR1 SQVTM and CDR2 ANQGSEA come from the germline V gene. The CDR3 contains 15 residues. The CDR3 loop reads CSVPPPRTSRETQYF. The CDR3 DNA is TGCAGCGTTCCCCCGCCGAGGACTAGCCGGGAGACCCAGTACTTC. Full variable domain (remainder filled in from reference TRBV29-1 and TRBJ2-5): SAVISQKPSRDICQRGTSLTIQCQVDSQVTMMFWYRQQPGQSLTLIATANQGSEATYESGFVIDKFPISRPNLTFSTLTVSNMSPEDSSIYLCSVPPPRTSRETQYFGPGTRLLVL.

This clonotype was counted a few times. This rearrangement joins TRBV12-3 or TRBV12-4 to TRBJ2-3; D uncertain. V lost 4 bases, J lost 1 base, and 9 bases lay in between. CDR3 length equals 14 residues. CDR3 residues: CASSSELGTDTQYF. CDR3 DNA: TGTGCCAGCAGTTCGGAACTGGGCACAGATACGCAGTATTTT.

This clonotype was recorded a few times. The V and J genes are TRBV7-8 and TRBJ2-1, with 11 bases lining up with TRBD2. Germline CDR1 reads SGHVS; CDR2 reads FQNEAQ. The CDR3 sequence is 20 residues long. The V gene end was trimmed by 3 bases and the J gene end by 3 bases; junction bases not matched to a gene: 16. This CDR3 reads CASSFRAGTSGAWDYNEQFF. In nucleotides, the CDR3 is TGTGCCAGCAGCTTTAGGGCCGGGACTAGCGGCGCCTGGGACTACAATGAGCAGTTCTTC.

The chain has TRBV27 and TRBJ2-5, with D possibly matching TRBD2 (6 bases). The CDR3 runs to 13 residues. V lost 3 bases and J lost 3, with 8 bases in between. Germline V gives CDR1 MNHEY, CDR2 SMNVEV (reference sequence). The CDR3 DNA follows: TGTGCCAGCAGTTTGATAGCGGAAGAGACCCAGTACTTC. Translation gives CASSLIAEETQYF.

This clonotype appeared many times. The chain couples TRBV29-1 to TRBJ2-1, with D uncertain. CDR1 is SQVTM and CDR2 is ANQGSEA in the germline V gene. CDR3 length equals 14 residues. Trimming pared 1 base from V and 6 bases from J, leaving 13 bases between. In DNA, the CDR3 is TGCAGCGTTGAAGTGGATCGCGGCCTCAATGAGCAGTTCTTC. Residues: CSVEVDRGLNEQFF.